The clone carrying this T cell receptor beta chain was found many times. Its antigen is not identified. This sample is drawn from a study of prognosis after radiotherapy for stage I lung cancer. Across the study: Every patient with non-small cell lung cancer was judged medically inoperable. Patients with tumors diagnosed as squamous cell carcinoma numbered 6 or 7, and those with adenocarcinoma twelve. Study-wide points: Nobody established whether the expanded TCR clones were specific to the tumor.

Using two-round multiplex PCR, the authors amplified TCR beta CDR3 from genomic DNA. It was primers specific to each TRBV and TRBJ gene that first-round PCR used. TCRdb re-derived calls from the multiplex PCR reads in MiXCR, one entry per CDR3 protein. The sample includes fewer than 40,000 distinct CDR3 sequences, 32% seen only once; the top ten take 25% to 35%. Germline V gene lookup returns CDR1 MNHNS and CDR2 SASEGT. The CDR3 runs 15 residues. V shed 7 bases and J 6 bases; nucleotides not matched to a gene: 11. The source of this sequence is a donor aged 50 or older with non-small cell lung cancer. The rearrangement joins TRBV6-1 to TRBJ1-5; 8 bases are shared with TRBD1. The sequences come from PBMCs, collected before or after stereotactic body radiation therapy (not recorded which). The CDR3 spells CASNVDRGTGQPQHF. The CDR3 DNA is TGTGCCAGCAACGTCGACAGGGGCACGGGTCAGCCCCAGCATTTT.